This T cell receptor beta chain was found in a study of identical twins (dated by TCRdb to the mid-2010s). Regarding the complete study: To test whether fetal clonotypes persist, this study deep-sequenced TCR alpha and beta repertoires from monozygotic twins, from unrelated adults of various ages, and from cord blood. Replicate twin experiments were performed at different times using different library preparation protocols to rule out contamination.

What the study reported, not specific to this receptor: Invariant T cells such as MAIT and iNKT could partly confound zero-insertion analyses, although diverse VJ usage argued against such confounding for most clonotypes. Compared with coincidental sharing between unrelated individuals, out-of-frame TCR alpha sequences shared between twins showed an excess of sequences with low generation probability. Abundant cord blood beta clonotypes carried fewer insertions; young adult naive repertoires showed a weaker similar trend, while memory repertoires showed none. In beta out-of-frame sequences, excess twin sharing was weaker, because having fewer shared sequences lowered the signal-to-noise ratio. In monozygotic twins, recombination models systematically underestimated out-of-frame TCR alpha sharing, but the models matched the sharing seen between unrelated individuals. Because the same donors could not be followed over many years, the conclusions depended on cross-sectional statistical analysis.

All donors were healthy Caucasians. The twin cohort consisted of three pairs of female monozygotic twins, all aged about 18 to 29 years. The RNA used for TCR libraries was isolated from peripheral blood mononuclear cells. V ends up 3 bases short and J 7 bases short, with an unmatched junction base count of 7. There are 15 amino acids in the CDR3, from cysteine to phenylalanine inclusive. Left in the record is the CDR3 DNA by itself, 45 bases read in frame from the first base. Library creation used 5' RACE. Sequenced using an Illumina HiSeq 2000. A universal primer binding site was added through template switching, and the final cDNA carried a unique molecular identifier so that TCR cDNA molecules could be counted accurately. Specific primers in the conserved constant-segment region were used to synthesize first-strand cDNA for TCR alpha and beta chains. Each cDNA library was double barcoded, with a SMART-Mk sample barcode plus Illumina barcodes, to control for contamination. TruSeq adapter sequences, together with Illumina sample barcodes, were added in two successive PCR steps. Sequencing of the TCR alpha and beta cDNA libraries was done on the Illumina HiSeq platform using custom primers. Per the original workflow: MiGEC processed the raw reads to extract unique molecular identifiers, while MiXCR was used to determine the CDR3 positions. For each individual, recombination models were inferred using an EM algorithm with the repgenHMM and IGoR tools. The analysis of shared clonotypes was done with the tcR package in R, with sharing normalized by the product of cloneset sizes. To study raw recombination without the effects of thymic and clonal selection, out-of-frame nonproductive sequences were analyzed. TCRdb reprocessing: public reads trimmed at Q25 with fastp, clones called with MiXCR, in-frame beta chains kept. CDR3 protein sequences are deduplicated, and each keeps its most common genes and DNA. It is TCRdb's table, rather than the study itself, that gives the V and J calls and clone size. The sample records over 550,000 distinct CDR3 sequences, just over 7% of which are singletons. The top ten clones comprise approximately 1.5% of the sample.

A word on this clonotype: Its antigen is unknown. Nothing much larger sits one base from this clone, and base qualities are not available.

These data were likewise used in another study, on yellow fever vaccine responses in identical twins. The second study's authors report: The T cell response to vaccination in identical twins was reported by the authors to appear partly convergent and partly personalized. The study precisely tracked vaccine-responding T cell clones in identical twins.

The receptor chain draws on TRBV12-3 or TRBV12-4 and TRBJ2-1, with 9 middle bases fitting TRBD2. The specimen was PBMCs. The sequence came from a woman in her late teens or twenties in good health. The CDR3 region reads CASSFSRGRVNEQFF. The DNA sequence is TGTGCCAGCAGTTTTTCCCGCGGGAGGGTTAATGAGCAGTTCTTC.